This TCR beta chain derives from a study of control samples from healthy donors and cancer patients. Assay used: immunoSEQ multiplex PCR; TCRdb lists only in-frame clones, some missing. The sample carries about 140,000 clones, around 94% recorded once. The V end was cut by 2 bases, the J end by 8 bases, with 13 bases between. Germline CDR1 reads LGHDT; CDR2 reads YNNKEL (reference sequence). This CDR3 has 15 residues. What was sequenced was blood. The TCR comes from a man aged 40-55 years in good health. The chain carries TRBV3-1 (or the pseudogene TRBV3-2) and TRBJ1-6; D might be TRBD1 (6 bases). The DNA of the CDR3 is TGTGCCAGCAGCCAAACAGGGTTCAAAGATTCACCCCTCCACTTT. Its translation: CASSQTGFKDSPLHF.